The 11 T cell receptor beta chains below were found in one sample sequenced in a study of CD8 T cells in Susac syndrome (dated by TCRdb to between 2018 and 2021). Library preparation used the immunoSEQ multiplex PCR assay. RNA was extracted using the RNeasy kit, and roughly 0.5 to 1 ug of the RNA was reverse transcribed with random hexamers. TCRdb reprocessed the public reads (quality trimming at Q25 with fastp, clone calling with MiXCR) and kept in-frame beta chains. A single entry per CDR3 protein holds the most common genes and DNA from its merged rows. A total of 170,000 or so distinct CDR3 sequences appear in this sample, roughly 95% of them only once. The ten largest clones capture 0.12% of the sample. The sequenced sample was CD4+ T cells from PBMCs. The receptors originated from a human donor with Susac syndrome.

In nucleotides, the CDR3 is TGTGCCAGCAGCTTAGACGGTTGGAGCTCCTACAATGAGCAGTTCTTC. Amino acids: CASSLDGWSSYNEQFF. The chain links TRBV7-2 to TRBJ2-1; D remains unclear. Deletions cut 1 base from V and 0 bases from J, with 10 bases between. CDR1 and CDR2 (germline): SGHTA, FQGNSA. This CDR3 region has 16 residues.

This chain links TRBV20-1 with TRBJ2-6; no clear D gene. V gave up 1 base and J gave up 0 bases, with 13 bases separating them. The CDR3 is made up of 17 amino acids. Germline CDR1 is DFQATT and CDR2 is SNEGSKA (reference sequence). CDR3 residues: CSARVGHMISGANVLTF. The CDR3 bases are TGCAGTGCTAGAGTGGGCCATATGATCTCTGGGGCCAACGTCCTGACTTTC.

The chain carries TRBV4-3 and TRBJ1-2; a possible D gene is TRBD1 (5 bases). V was shortened by 3 bases and J by 5 bases, with 13 bases between the two germline ends. The CDR3 runs to 14 residues. CDR1 is LGHNA, CDR2 YSLEER, per germline. The CDR3 sequence: CASSQAQAGYGYTF. The CDR3 nucleotides read TGCGCCAGCAGCCAGGCACAGGCTGGGTATGGCTACACCTTC.

The J gene is TRBJ2-1, the V gene TRBV24-1; D remains ambiguous. Trimming stripped 4 bases from V and 6 bases from J, with 9 bases between. Germline CDR1 KGHDR, CDR2 SFDVKD. The CDR3 has 13 residues. This CDR3 is CATSDLRSNEQFF. The CDR3 DNA follows: TGTGCCACCAGTGACCTCAGGAGCAATGAGCAGTTCTTC.

This rearrangement joins TRBV7-9 to TRBJ1-2; D unclear. The CDR3 has 14 amino acids. V dropped 4 bases and J dropped 5 bases, with 14 bases sitting between them. From germline, CDR1 is SEHNR and CDR2 FQNEAQ (reference sequence). DNA for the CDR3: TGTGCCAGCAGCTGGGTATCGGGATCGTATGGCTACACCTTC. Translated, it gives CASSWVSGSYGYTF.

The gene calls are TRBV20-1 and TRBJ2-7; D not certain. This CDR3 region has 13 residues. Germline CDR1 reads DFQATT; CDR2 reads SNEGSKA (reference sequence). Trimming cost V 7 bases and J 0 bases, with 13 bases left between them. The CDR3 is CSGSSRSSYEQYF. In nucleotides, the CDR3 is TGCAGTGGGTCTAGTCGGAGCTCCTACGAGCAGTACTTC.

The chain couples TRBV28 to TRBJ1-3; D is ambiguous. The CDR3 has 13 amino acids. V shed 2 bases and J shed 3 bases, with 5 bases lying between them. The germline V gene has CDR1 MDHEN and CDR2 SYDVKM. The CDR3 loop reads CASSLQFGNTIYF. DNA for the CDR3: TGTGCCAGCAGTTTACAGTTTGGAAACACCATATATTTT.

V is TRBV12-3 or TRBV12-4 and J is TRBJ1-1; D is perhaps TRBD1 (5 bases). The CDR3 has 14 residues. V dropped 2 bases and J dropped 1 base, with 8 bases sitting between them. CDR3 in amino acids: CASSLNRRNTEAFF. The CDR3 coding sequence is TGTGCCAGCAGTTTAAACAGGCGGAACACTGAAGCTTTCTTT.

This rearrangement joins TRBV4-1 to TRBJ1-3; D is possibly TRBD1 (6 bases). This CDR3 has 14 residues. CDR1 and CDR2 (germline): MGHRA, YSYEKL. Trimming pared 1 base from V and 7 bases from J, leaving 11 bases between. CDR3 nucleotide sequence: TGCGCCAGCAGCCAAGCCGGGGGCGGTAACACCATATATTTT. Translated, it gives CASSQAGGGNTIYF.

This chain links TRBV7-9 with TRBJ2-2, with TRBD2 identical over 13 bases. There are 17 residues in the CDR3. Trimming at V came to 5 bases and at J to 1 base, leaving 4 bases not matched to a gene. Germline V gene data show CDR1 as SEHNR and CDR2 as FQNEAQ (reference sequence). The CDR3, as DNA: TGTGCCAGCAGCGGGGGACTAGCGGGGCGGAACACCGGGGAGCTGTTTTTT. Amino acid sequence: CASSGGLAGRNTGELFF.

The chain couples TRBV25-1 to TRBJ2-5; the D is unclear. V was clipped by 0 bases and J by 4 bases, with 9 bases between them. Germline CDR1 reads MGHDK; CDR2 reads SYGVNS. The CDR3 consists of 14 residues. CDR3 region: CASSEYTVPETQYF. CDR3 nucleotides: TGTGCCAGCAGTGAATATACAGTTCCAGAGACCCAGTACTTC. The variable domain in full, with the rest retrieved from reference TRBV25-1 and TRBJ2-5, is EADIYQTPRYLVIGTGKKITLECSQTMGHDKMYWYQQDPGMELHLIHYSYGVNSTEKGDLSSESTVSRIRTEHFPLTLESARPSHTSQYLCASSEYTVPETQYFGPGTRLLVL.